This TCR beta chain was profiled in a study of blood T cell repertoires in COVID-19. Study-wide background: Material from acute and convalescent COVID-19 was sourced from the United States, Italy and Spain.

Germline-derived CDR1 and CDR2 are KGHSH and LQKENI. The trim removed 2 bases at V and 5 bases at J, leaving 8 bases unmatched. The CDR3 length is 16 residues. Per the original methods: Amplified reference gene primers provided the basis for estimating nucleated cell counts. Assay used: immunoSEQ multiplex PCR; TCRdb lists only in-frame clones, some missing. Clonal size and the V and J genes are those of that table, whereas D and trimming came from the DNA. The table records 70,000 or so clones, approximately 88% of them present only once. Sequencing used peripheral blood. This TCR came from a woman aged 45-60 years with acute or convalescent COVID-19. The V gene is TRBV18, the J gene TRBJ1-4; 7 bases agree with TRBD1. As DNA, the CDR3 is TGTGCCAGCTCACCAGGGAGGACAGGATACAATGAAAAACTGTTTTTT. As protein: CASSPGRTGYNEKLFF.